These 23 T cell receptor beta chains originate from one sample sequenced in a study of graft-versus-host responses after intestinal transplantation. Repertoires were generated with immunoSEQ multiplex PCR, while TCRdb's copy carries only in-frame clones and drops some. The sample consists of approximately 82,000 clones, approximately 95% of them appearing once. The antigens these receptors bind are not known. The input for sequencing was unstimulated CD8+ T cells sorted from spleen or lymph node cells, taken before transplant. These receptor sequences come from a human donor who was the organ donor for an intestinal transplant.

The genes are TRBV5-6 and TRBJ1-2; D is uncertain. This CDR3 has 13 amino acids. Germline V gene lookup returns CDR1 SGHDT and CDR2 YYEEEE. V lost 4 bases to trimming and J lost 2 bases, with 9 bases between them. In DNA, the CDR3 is TGTGCCAGCAGCGGTACGAGAAACTATGGCTACACCTTC. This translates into CASSGTRNYGYTF.

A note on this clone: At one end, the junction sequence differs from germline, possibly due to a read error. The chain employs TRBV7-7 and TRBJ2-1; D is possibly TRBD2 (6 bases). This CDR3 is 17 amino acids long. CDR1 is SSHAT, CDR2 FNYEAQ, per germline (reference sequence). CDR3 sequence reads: CASSLRPKRASYNEQFF. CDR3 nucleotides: TGTGCTAGCAGCTTGAGACCGAAGCGGGCTTCCTACAATGAGCAGTTCTTC. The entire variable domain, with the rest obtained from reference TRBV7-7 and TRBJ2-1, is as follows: GAGVSQSPRYKVTKRGQDVTLRCDPISSHATLYWYQQALGQGPEFLTYFNYEAQPDKSGLPSDRFSAERPEGSISTLTIQRTEQRDSAMYRCASSLRPKRASYNEQFFGPGTRLTVL.

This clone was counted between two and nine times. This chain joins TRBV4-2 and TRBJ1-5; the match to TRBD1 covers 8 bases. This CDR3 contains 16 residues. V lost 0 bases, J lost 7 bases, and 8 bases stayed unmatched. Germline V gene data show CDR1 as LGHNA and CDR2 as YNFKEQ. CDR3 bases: TGTGCCAGCAGCCAAGAGGTGGGGACAGGTAACCAGCCCCAGCATTTT. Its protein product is CASSQEVGTGNQPQHF.

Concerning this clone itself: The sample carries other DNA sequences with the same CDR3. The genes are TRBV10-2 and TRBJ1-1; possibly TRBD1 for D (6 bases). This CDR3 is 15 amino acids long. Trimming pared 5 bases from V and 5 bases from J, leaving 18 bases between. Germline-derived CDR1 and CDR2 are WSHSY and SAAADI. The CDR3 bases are TGCGCCAGCAGTCCCCTGGGGCAGGGGATGACTGAAGCTTTCTTT. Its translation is CASSPLGQGMTEAFF.

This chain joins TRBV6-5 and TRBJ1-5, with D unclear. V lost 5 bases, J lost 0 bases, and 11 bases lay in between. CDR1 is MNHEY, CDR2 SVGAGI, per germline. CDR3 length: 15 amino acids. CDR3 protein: CASSRDTDSNQPQHF. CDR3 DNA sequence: TGTGCCAGCAGTCGCGACACCGATAGCAATCAGCCCCAGCATTTT.

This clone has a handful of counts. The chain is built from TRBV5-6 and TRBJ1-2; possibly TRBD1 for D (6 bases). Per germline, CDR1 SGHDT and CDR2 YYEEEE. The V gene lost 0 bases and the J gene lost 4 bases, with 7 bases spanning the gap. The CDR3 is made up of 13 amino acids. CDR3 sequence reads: CASSLGDTYGYTF. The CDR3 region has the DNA TGTGCCAGCAGCTTGGGGGACACCTATGGCTACACCTTC.

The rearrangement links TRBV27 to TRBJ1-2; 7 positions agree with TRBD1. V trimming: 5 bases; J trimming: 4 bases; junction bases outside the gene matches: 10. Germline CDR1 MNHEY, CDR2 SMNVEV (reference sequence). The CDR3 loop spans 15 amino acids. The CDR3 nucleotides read TGTGCCAGCAGTCCATCGACAGGGCCCTTCTATGGCTACACCTTC. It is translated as CASSPSTGPFYGYTF.

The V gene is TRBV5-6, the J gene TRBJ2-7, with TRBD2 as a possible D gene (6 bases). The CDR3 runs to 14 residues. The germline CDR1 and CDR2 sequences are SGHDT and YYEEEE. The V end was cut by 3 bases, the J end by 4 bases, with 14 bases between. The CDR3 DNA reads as TGTGCCAGCAGCTGGGGACCGGAGGGGTACGAGCAGTACTTC. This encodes CASSWGPEGYEQYF.

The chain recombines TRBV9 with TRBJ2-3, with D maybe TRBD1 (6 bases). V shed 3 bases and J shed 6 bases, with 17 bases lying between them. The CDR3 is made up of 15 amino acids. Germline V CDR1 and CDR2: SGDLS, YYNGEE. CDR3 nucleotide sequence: TGTGCCAGCAGCGCAGACGTGGGACAATCGGATACGCAGTATTTT. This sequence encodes CASSADVGQSDTQYF.

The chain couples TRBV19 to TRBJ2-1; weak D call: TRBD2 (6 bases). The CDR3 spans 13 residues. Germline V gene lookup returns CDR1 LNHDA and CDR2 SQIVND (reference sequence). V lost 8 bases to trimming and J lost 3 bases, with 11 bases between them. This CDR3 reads CASSGLIYNEQFF. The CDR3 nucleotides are TGTGCCAGTTCGGGACTGATCTACAATGAGCAGTTCTTC.

Here the CDR3 reads CASSPWRGPADTQYF. The CDR3 nucleotides are TGTGCCAGCAGCCCCTGGCGAGGCCCGGCAGATACGCAGTATTTT. The J gene is TRBJ2-3, the V gene TRBV6-1; no reliable D call. Deletions cut 6 bases from V and 4 bases from J, with 17 bases between. Germline V gene data show CDR1 as MNHNS and CDR2 as SASEGT. The CDR3 covers 15 residues.

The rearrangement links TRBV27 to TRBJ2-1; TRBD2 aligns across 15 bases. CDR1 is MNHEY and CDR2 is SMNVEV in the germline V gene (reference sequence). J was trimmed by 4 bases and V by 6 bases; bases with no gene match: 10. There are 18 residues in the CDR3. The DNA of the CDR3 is TGTGCCAGCAGCATCCCGGGACTAGCGGGGGGCCCTTACAATGAGCAGTTCTTC. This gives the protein CASSIPGLAGGPYNEQFF.

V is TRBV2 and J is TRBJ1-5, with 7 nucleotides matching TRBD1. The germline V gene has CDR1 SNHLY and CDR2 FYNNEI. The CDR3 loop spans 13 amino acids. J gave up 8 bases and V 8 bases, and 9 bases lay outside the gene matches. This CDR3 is CASRRTGVKPQHF. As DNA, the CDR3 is TGTGCCAGCCGAAGAACAGGGGTGAAGCCCCAGCATTTT.

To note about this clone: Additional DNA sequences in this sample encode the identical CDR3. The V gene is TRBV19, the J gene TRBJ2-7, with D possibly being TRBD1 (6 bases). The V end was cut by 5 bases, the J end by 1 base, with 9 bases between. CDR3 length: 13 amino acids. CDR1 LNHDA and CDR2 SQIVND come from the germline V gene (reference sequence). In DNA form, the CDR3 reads TGTGCCAGTAGTCCCGGACAGTCCTACGAGCAGTACTTC. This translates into CASSPGQSYEQYF.

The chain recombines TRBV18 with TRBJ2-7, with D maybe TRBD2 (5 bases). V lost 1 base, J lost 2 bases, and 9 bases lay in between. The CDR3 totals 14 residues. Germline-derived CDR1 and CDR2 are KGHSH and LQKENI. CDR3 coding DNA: TGTGCCAGCTCACCACTGGCCGGGGCCTACGAGCAGTACTTC. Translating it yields CASSPLAGAYEQYF.

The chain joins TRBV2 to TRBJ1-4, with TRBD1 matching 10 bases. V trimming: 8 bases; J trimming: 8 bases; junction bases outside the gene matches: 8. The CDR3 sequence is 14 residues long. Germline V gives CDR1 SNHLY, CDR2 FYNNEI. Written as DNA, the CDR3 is TGTGCCAGCCACCCGACAGGGGGCGACGAAAAACTGTTTTTT. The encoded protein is CASHPTGGDEKLFF.

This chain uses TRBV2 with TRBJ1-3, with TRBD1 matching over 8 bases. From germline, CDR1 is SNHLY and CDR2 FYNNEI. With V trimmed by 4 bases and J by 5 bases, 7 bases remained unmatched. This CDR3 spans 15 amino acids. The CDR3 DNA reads TGTGCCAGCAGTGTGACAGGGGAAAGTCGAAACACCATATATTTT. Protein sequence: CASSVTGESRNTIYF.

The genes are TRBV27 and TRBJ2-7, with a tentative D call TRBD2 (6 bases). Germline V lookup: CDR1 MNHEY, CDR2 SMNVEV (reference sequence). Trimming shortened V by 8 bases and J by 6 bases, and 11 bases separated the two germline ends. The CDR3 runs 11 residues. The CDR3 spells CASGGRREQYF. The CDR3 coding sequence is TGTGCCAGCGGAGGGCGGCGCGAGCAGTACTTC.

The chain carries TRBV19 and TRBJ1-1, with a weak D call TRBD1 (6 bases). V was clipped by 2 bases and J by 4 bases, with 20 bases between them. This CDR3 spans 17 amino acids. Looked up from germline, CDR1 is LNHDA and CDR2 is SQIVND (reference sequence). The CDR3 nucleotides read TGTGCCAGTAGTATACTAGGGGGGGGGCCCCAGGGCACTGAAGCTTTCTTT. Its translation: CASSILGGGPQGTEAFF.

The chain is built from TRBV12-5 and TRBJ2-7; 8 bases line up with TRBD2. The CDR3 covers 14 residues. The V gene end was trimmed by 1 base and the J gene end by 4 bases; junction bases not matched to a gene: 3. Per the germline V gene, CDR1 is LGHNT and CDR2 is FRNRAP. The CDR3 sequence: CASGLAPGGYEQYF. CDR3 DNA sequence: TGTGCTAGTGGTTTGGCCCCGGGGGGGTACGAGCAGTACTTC. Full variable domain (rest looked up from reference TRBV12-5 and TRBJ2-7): DARVTQTPRHKVTEMGQEVTMRCQPILGHNTVFWYRQTMMQGLELLAYFRNRAPLDDSGMPKDRFSAEMPDATLATLKIQPSEPRDSAVYFCASGLAPGGYEQYFGPGTRLTVT.

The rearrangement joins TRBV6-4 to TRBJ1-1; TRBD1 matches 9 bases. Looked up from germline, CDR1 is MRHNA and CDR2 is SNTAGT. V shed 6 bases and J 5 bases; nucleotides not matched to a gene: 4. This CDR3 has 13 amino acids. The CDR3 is CASSMDRGTEAFF. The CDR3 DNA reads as TGTGCCAGCAGCATGGACAGGGGAACTGAAGCTTTCTTT.

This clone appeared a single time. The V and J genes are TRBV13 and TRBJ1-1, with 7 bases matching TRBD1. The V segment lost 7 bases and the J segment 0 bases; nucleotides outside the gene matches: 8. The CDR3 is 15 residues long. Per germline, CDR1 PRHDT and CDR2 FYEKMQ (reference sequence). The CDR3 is CASTRDRVMNTEAFF. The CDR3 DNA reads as TGTGCCAGCACCCGGGACAGAGTGATGAACACTGAAGCTTTCTTT. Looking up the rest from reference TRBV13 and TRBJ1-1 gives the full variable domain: AAGVIQSPRHLIKEKRETATLKCYPIPRHDTVYWYQQGPGQDPQFLISFYEKMQSDKGSIPDRFSAQQFSDYHSELNMSSLELGDSALYFCASTRDRVMNTEAFFGQGTRLTVV.

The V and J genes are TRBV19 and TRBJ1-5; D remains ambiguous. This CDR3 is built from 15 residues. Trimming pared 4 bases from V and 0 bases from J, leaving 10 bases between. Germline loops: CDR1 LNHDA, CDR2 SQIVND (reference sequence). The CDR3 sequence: CASSTMTHSNQPQHF. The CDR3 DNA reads TGTGCCAGTAGTACCATGACACATAGCAATCAGCCCCAGCATTTT.